One T cell receptor (beta chain) is described in this entry. Its antigen target is currently unknown. No qualities accompany the bases; no much larger clone lies one base away. In the germline V gene, CDR1 corresponds to MNHEY and CDR2 to SVGAGI. V has 5 bases trimmed and J has 5 bases trimmed; junction bases matching no gene number 11. The CDR3 holds 15 amino acids from the cysteine to the phenylalanine. The kept DNA is CDR3 alone, 45 bases in frame from the first base. This entry comes from a study of blood T cell repertoires in COVID-19 (TCRdb year 2020). As for the study more broadly: The collaborator samples originated in the United States, Italy and Spain and spanned the acute and convalescent phases of COVID-19. The prospective study material was composed of cDNA or gDNA derived from T cells, B-cell-depleted T cells, or PBMCs. Subjects who had been exposed to COVID-19, were actively infected with it, or had recovered from it provided the deeply sampled blood TCRbeta repertoires that made up the dataset. The repertoires were made available in a free public database intended to serve as a resource for research on the immune response to SARS-CoV-2. The samples were drawn from two sources: the first 160 participants of the ongoing ImmuneRACE study, and over 1,000 subjects contributed by 6 global collaborators. A de-identified subject ID, COVID-19 status, age in years and sex were almost always included in the sample metadata. Where available, HLA class I and class II types were taken from metadata supplied by the sample provider and were not determined by assay-based typing.

Overall study results and their limits: The amount of clinical and demographic metadata varied by source and participant and was provided uncurated.

Each collaborating institution followed its own protocols to collect whole blood in K2EDTA tubes. For TCRbeta analysis, collaborators shipped samples as frozen whole blood, isolated PBMCs, or DNA extracted from either of those sample types. The immunoSEQ Assay, a bias-controlled multiplex PCR, was used to amplify TCRbeta CDR3 regions from genomic DNA. On the study's bioinformatics: The number of nucleated cells in each sample was estimated from the amplification of reference gene primers within the assay. To quantify the absolute abundance of each unique TCRbeta CDR3 rearrangement, sequence reads were collapsed and filtered. Productive Simpson clonality was computed per sample as the square root of Simpson's diversity index over productive rearrangements. This is the immuneACCESS table as TCRdb keeps it, with only in-frame sequences that have V and J called. A part of the clones is gone; compared with another copy, unresolved V genes explain less than half, and the rest is unexplained. V, J and clone size reflect that table, while D and trimming were determined from the DNA. A total of about 130,000 clones appear in this sample, approximately 85% of them only once. Together, the top ten hold around 13% of the sample.

The receptor was derived from a human donor in a cohort sampled during active COVID-19. Input material: peripheral blood. This chain joins TRBV6-5 to TRBJ2-7, with 8 middle bases fitting TRBD1. In nucleotide form, the sequence is TGTGCCAGCAGTCCTCTTACAGGGGGTAAGGACGAGCAGTACTTC. This codes for CASSPLTGGKDEQYF.